The present T cell receptor beta chain was sequenced within a study of blood T cell repertoires in COVID-19. About the research overall: Both acute and convalescent COVID-19 samples were obtained from the United States, Italy and Spain. Sources were T cells, B-cell-depleted T cells, or PBMCs; the material itself was cDNA or gDNA.

Under the authors' procedure: Researchers report that nucleated cell counts were estimated from reference gene primer amplification. Some clones are missing from TCRdb's copy, which holds only in-frame ones; the method was immunoSEQ multiplex PCR. That table is the source of V, J and clone size, and D and trimming were worked out from the DNA. The sample records 120,000 to 150,000 clones, about 87% being singletons. Germline V gene lookup returns CDR1 SGHNT and CDR2 YENEEA. CDR3 length: 14 residues. Trimming removed 5 bases from V and 10 bases from J, with 18 bases in between. The receptor's source is a woman in her forties or fifties with active or convalescent COVID-19. What was sequenced was peripheral blood. The V call is TRBV11-3, the J call TRBJ2-1, with D perhaps matching TRBD2 (7 bases). CDR3 loop: CASSLTVGGHEQFF. The CDR3 nucleotides are TGTGCCAGCAGCCTAACGGTGGGGGGGCACGAGCAGTTCTTC.